The source of this TCR beta chain is a study of PD-1 blockade in classical Hodgkin lymphoma. Study results and limitations: TCR diversity at baseline was reported to be reduced in newly diagnosed patients relative to healthy donors.

Concerning this clone itself: Its antigen remains unidentified.

TCRdb keeps only in-frame clones here, not all; method: immunoSEQ multiplex PCR. The data show about 94,000 clones, 85% to 90% seen once. Relapse after autologous stem cell transplantation occurred in every patient, and brentuximab vedotin exposure varied. Trimming took 7 bases from V and 5 from J; bases not matched to a gene: 5. This CDR3 has 14 amino acids. Germline CDR1 is LNHDA and CDR2 is SQIVND (reference sequence). V and J are TRBV19 and TRBJ2-2; 9 bases fit TRBD1. This receptor was obtained from a human donor with classical Hodgkin lymphoma. This specimen was peripheral blood mononuclear cells (PBMCs), taken before the second cycle of nivolumab. The CDR3 DNA follows: TGTGCCAGTACCCGGGACAGGGTTACCGGGGAGCTGTTTTTT. Protein: CASTRDRVTGELFF.